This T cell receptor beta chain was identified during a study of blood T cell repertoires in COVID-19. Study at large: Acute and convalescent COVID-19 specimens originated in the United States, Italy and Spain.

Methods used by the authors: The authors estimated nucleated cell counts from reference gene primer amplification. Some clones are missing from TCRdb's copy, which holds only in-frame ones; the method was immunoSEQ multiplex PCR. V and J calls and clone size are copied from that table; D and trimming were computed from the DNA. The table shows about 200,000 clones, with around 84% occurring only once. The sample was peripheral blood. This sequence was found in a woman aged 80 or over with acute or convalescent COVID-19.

The CDR3 DNA sequence: TGTGCCAGCCCGGGGTTGGACAGGATAAATTCACCCCTCCACTTT. This encodes CASPGLDRINSPLHF. The chain couples TRBV18 to TRBJ1-6, with TRBD1 identical over 7 bases. Per the germline V gene, CDR1 is KGHSH and CDR2 is LQKENI. The V gene end was trimmed by 8 bases and the J gene end by 7 bases; junction bases not matched to a gene: 11. The CDR3 spans 15 residues.